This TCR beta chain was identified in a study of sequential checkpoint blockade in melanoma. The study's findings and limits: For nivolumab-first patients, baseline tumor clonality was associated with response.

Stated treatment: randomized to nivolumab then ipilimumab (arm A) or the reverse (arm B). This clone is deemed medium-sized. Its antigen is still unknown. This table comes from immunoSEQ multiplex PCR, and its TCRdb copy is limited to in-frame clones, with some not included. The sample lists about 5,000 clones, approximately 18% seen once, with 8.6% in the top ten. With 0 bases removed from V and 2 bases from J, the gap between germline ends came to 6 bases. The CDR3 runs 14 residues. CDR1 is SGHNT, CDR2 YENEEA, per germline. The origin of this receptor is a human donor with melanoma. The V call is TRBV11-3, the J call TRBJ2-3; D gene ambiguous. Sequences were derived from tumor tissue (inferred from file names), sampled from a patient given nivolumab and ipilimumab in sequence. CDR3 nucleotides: TGTGCCAGCAGCTTAGAGGGGTACACAGATACGCAGTATTTT. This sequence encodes CASSLEGYTDTQYF.